The present T cell receptor beta chain was sequenced within a study of cytomegalovirus exposure and HLA in healthy donors. Looking at the study overall: A subsequent analysis stated that the approximately 120 validation repertoires were run on the same platform as the approximately 610 first-cohort repertoires. Study findings and constraints: Specificity of three CMV-associated chains for CMV antigens was verified in vitro. There were approximately 150 TCR beta chains listed as cytomegalovirus-associated.

With regard to this clone: Its antigen is as yet unknown.

The V segment lost 5 bases and the J segment 6 bases; nucleotides outside the gene matches: 10. This CDR3 has 17 residues. In germline, CDR1 is SGHAT, CDR2 FQDESV (reference sequence). Donors were drawn from the roughly 110-subject validation cohort, separate from the 666-subject first cohort. Method: immunoSEQ multiplex PCR; TCRdb's copy keeps in-frame clones and lacks some. The sample holds some 320,000 clones, approximately 86% seen once. Sequenced input: PBMCs. The chain uses TRBV11-1 and TRBJ2-2, with 12 nucleotides matching TRBD2. The TCR was taken from a young woman in good health and CMV-seropositive. CDR3 nucleotide sequence: TGTGCCAGCAGCGAAGGACTAGCGGGAAGTGGTTCCGGGGAGCTGTTTTTT. This sequence encodes CASSEGLAGSGSGELFF. The entire variable domain, with the rest obtained from reference TRBV11-1 and TRBJ2-2, is as follows: EAEVAQSPRYKITEKSQAVAFWCDPISGHATLYWYRQILGQGPELLVQFQDESVVDDSQLPKDRFSAERLKGVDSTLKIQPAELGDSAMYLCASSEGLAGSGSGELFFGEGSRLTVL.